A single sample is the source of the 30 T cell receptor beta chains below, sequenced in a study of immunodeficiency. Sequenced by immunoSEQ multiplex PCR; TCRdb stores in-frame clones only, minus some. Here the sample spans around 970 clones, more than 85% being singletons. The sample consisted of CD4+ T cells from blood. The receptor set was obtained from a female donor.

The chain employs TRBV10-1 and TRBJ2-1; D unclear. CDR1 and CDR2 (germline): WNHNN, SYGVQD (reference sequence). The V end was cut by 0 bases, the J end by 4 bases, with 10 bases between. The CDR3 is 15 residues long. CDR3 loop: CASSESVLGYNEQFF. The CDR3 DNA reads as TGCGCCAGCAGTGAGTCGGTCTTGGGGTACAATGAGCAGTTCTTC.

DNA of the CDR3: TGTGCCAGCTCACCGGGGCCCCCCAAAGAGACCCAGTACTTC. The encoded protein is CASSPGPPKETQYF. The rearrangement joins TRBV18 to TRBJ2-5, with D perhaps TRBD1 (5 bases). Between the trimmed V and J ends, which lost 3 bases and 3 bases, there was a span of 11 bases. The CDR3 extends over 14 amino acids. Germline loops: CDR1 KGHSH, CDR2 LQKENI.

J is TRBJ1-2 and V is TRBV10-2; the match to TRBD1 covers 7 bases. Looked up from germline, CDR1 is WSHSY and CDR2 is SAAADI. V gave up 4 bases and J gave up 4 bases; unmatched junction bases: 3. The length of the CDR3 is 13 residues. Written as DNA, the CDR3 is TGCGCCAGCAGTGGACAGGGACCCTATGGCTACACCTTC. This translates into CASSGQGPYGYTF.

The rearrangement links TRBV7-9 to TRBJ1-4; 10 nucleotides agree with TRBD1. The CDR3 is 16 residues long. In germline, CDR1 is SEHNR, CDR2 FQNEAQ (reference sequence). The trim removed 5 bases at V and 6 bases at J, leaving 9 bases unmatched. In DNA, the CDR3 is TGTGCCAGCAGCCATTCAATCGACAGGGGGCATGAAAAACTGTTTTTT. This translates into CASSHSIDRGHEKLFF. The full variable domain, rest sourced from reference TRBV7-9 and TRBJ1-4, is DTGVSQNPRHKITKRGQNVTFRCDPISEHNRLYWYRQTLGQGPEFLTYFQNEAQLEKSRLLSDRFSAERPKGSFSTLEIQRTEQGDSAMYLCASSHSIDRGHEKLFFGSGTQLSVL.

CDR3 coding DNA: TGTGCCAGCAGTGAAGCGAGGTCTAGCGGGGGAGGTATTCGAGAGACCCAGTACTTC. Translation gives CASSEARSSGGGIRETQYF. The chain is built from TRBV6-1 and TRBJ2-5, with TRBD2 matching over 10 bases. Trimming at V came to 0 bases and at J to 4 bases, leaving 14 bases not matched to a gene. Germline V gives CDR1 MNHNS, CDR2 SASEGT. This CDR3 contains 19 residues.

The V call is TRBV7-2, the J call TRBJ1-3; no reliable D call. CDR1 is SGHTA and CDR2 is FQGNSA in the germline V gene. There are 14 residues in the CDR3. The V end was cut by 2 bases, the J end by 8 bases, with 13 bases between. CDR3 in amino acids: CASSLSGLRDTIYF. The CDR3, as DNA: TGTGCCAGCAGCTTATCAGGACTCAGAGACACCATATATTTT.

This chain links TRBV11-3 with TRBJ2-2, with 7 bases lining up with TRBD2. CDR1 and CDR2 (germline): SGHNT, YENEEA. This CDR3 is built from 16 residues. The J segment lost 0 bases and the V segment lost 5 bases, leaving 6 bases of the junction unmatched. CDR3: CASSDLAESNTGELFF. The DNA of the CDR3 is TGTGCCAGCAGCGACCTAGCGGAGTCGAACACCGGGGAGCTGTTTTTT.

V and J are TRBV25-1 and TRBJ2-2; D remains ambiguous. The CDR3 contains 13 residues. V lost 4 bases, J lost 5 bases, and 8 bases lay in between. Germline loops: CDR1 MGHDK, CDR2 SYGVNS. CDR3 DNA sequence: TGTGCCAGCAGTGTTTGGGGTACCGGGGAGCTGTTTTTT. Translated, it gives CASSVWGTGELFF.

Here the CDR3 reads CAISEVLGGNSPLHF. The CDR3 DNA reads TGTGCCATCAGTGAGGTGTTGGGGGGGAATTCACCCCTCCACTTT. The chain recombines TRBV10-3 with TRBJ1-6, with D possibly being TRBD1 (5 bases). The CDR3 has 15 residues. Per germline, CDR1 ENHRY and CDR2 SYGVKD. V was trimmed by 2 bases and J by 7 bases, leaving 12 bases between them.

V gene TRBV7-2 combines with J gene TRBJ2-3; 8 nucleotides match TRBD1. Trimming cost V 5 bases and J 5 bases; bases outside gene matches: 6. The CDR3 spans 14 residues. Germline values: CDR1 SGHTA, CDR2 FQGNSA. The CDR3 sequence: CASSQGQGVDTQYF. DNA of the CDR3: TGTGCCAGCAGCCAAGGACAGGGAGTAGATACGCAGTATTTT.

The chain couples TRBV24-1 to TRBJ2-3; 9 nucleotides line up with TRBD2. The V and J ends lost 3 bases and 1 base, in that order; junction bases with no gene match: 7. Germline CDR1 KGHDR, CDR2 SFDVKD. This CDR3 region has 17 residues. The CDR3, as DNA: TGTGCCACCAGTGATGCTCTGCGCGGGAGGGGCACAGATACGCAGTATTTT. It yields the protein CATSDALRGRGTDTQYF.

The chain joins TRBV6-5 to TRBJ2-7, with D perhaps TRBD1 (6 bases). CDR1 MNHEY and CDR2 SVGAGI come from the germline V gene. The CDR3 loop spans 16 amino acids. V lost 2 bases and J 4 bases, leaving 18 bases between the germline ends. The CDR3 spells CASSYITAATGYEQYF. For the CDR3, the DNA is TGTGCCAGCAGTTACATAACAGCGGCCACAGGGTACGAGCAGTACTTC.

This clone has more than one count but fewer than ten. The rearrangement uses TRBV5-1 and TRBJ1-1, with a weak D call TRBD1 (6 bases). In germline, CDR1 is SGHRS, CDR2 YFSETQ. The CDR3 has 13 residues. V dropped 4 bases and J dropped 5 bases, with 12 bases sitting between them. In DNA, the CDR3 is TGCGCCAGCAGCCCGGCTACAGGGACTGAAGCTTTCTTT. It codes for CASSPATGTEAFF.

The V gene is TRBV7-9, the J gene TRBJ2-7; tentative D call: TRBD1 (6 bases). Germline V gene lookup returns CDR1 SEHNR and CDR2 FQNEAQ (reference sequence). Trimming pared 2 bases from V and 3 bases from J, leaving 11 bases between. The CDR3 length is 14 residues. CDR3 sequence reads: CASSLPGANYEQYF. The CDR3 bases are TGTGCCAGCAGCTTACCAGGGGCTAACTACGAGCAGTACTTC.

J is TRBJ1-5 and V is TRBV11-2, with TRBD1 matching over 7 bases. The junction had 5 bases not matched to a gene; V was cut back by 2 bases and J by 4 bases. The CDR3 has 15 amino acids. The germline gives CDR1 SGHAT, CDR2 FQNNGV. The CDR3 sequence: CASSLTGDPNQPQHF. Here the CDR3 DNA reads TGTGCCAGCAGCTTAACAGGGGATCCTAATCAGCCCCAGCATTTT.

This chain connects TRBV3-1 (or the pseudogene TRBV3-2) to TRBJ2-5; 7 positions match TRBD2. The trim removed 1 base at V and 0 bases at J, leaving 11 bases unmatched. This CDR3 contains 18 residues. In germline, CDR1 is LGHDT, CDR2 YNNKEL (reference sequence). CDR3 nucleotides: TGTGCCAGCAGCCAAGTATTGGTGCTAGCGGACGACCAAGAGACCCAGTACTTC. Translated: CASSQVLVLADDQETQYF.

This clone has a handful of counts. The V and J genes are TRBV9 and TRBJ1-1, with 7 bases that match TRBD1. This CDR3 spans 14 amino acids. Germline lookup yields CDR1 SGDLS and CDR2 YYNGEE. The V and J ends lost 4 bases and 1 base, in that order; junction bases with no gene match: 4. The CDR3 is CASSFTGENTEAFF. The DNA for the CDR3 is TGTGCCAGCAGCTTTACAGGGGAGAACACTGAAGCTTTCTTT.

The gene calls are TRBV29-1 and TRBJ1-1, with a tentative D call TRBD1 (5 bases). This CDR3 contains 12 residues. Germline V lookup: CDR1 SQVTM, CDR2 ANQGSEA. V lost 7 bases and J 1 base, leaving 10 bases between the germline ends. As DNA, the CDR3 is TGCAGCGCCGGCGGGGGGAACACTGAAGCTTTCTTT. Residues: CSAGGGNTEAFF. The entire variable domain, with the rest obtained from reference TRBV29-1 and TRBJ1-1, is as follows: SAVISQKPSRDICQRGTSLTIQCQVDSQVTMMFWYRQQPGQSLTLIATANQGSEATYESGFVIDKFPISRPNLTFSTLTVSNMSPEDSSIYLCSAGGGNTEAFFGQGTRLTVV.

The rearrangement links TRBV11-1 to TRBJ1-1, with TRBD1 matching 7 bases. Germline V gives CDR1 SGHAT, CDR2 FQDESV (reference sequence). The CDR3 has 14 residues. The trim removed 5 bases at V and 4 bases at J, leaving 7 bases unmatched. CDR3 DNA sequence: TGTGCCAGCAGCCCGACAGGGAGTCGCACTGAAGCTTTCTTT. This gives the protein CASSPTGSRTEAFF.

CDR3 sequence reads: CASSRDSIRSDTQYF. Written as DNA, the CDR3 is TGTGCCAGCAGCAGGGACAGTATACGGTCAGATACGCAGTATTTT. The gene calls are TRBV14 and TRBJ2-3; 7 bases match TRBD1. The germline CDR1 and CDR2 sequences are SGHDN and FVKESK. This CDR3 is built from 15 residues. V shed 5 bases, J shed 4 bases, and the junction held 9 bases outside the gene matches.

Concerning this clone itself: The same CDR3 is also encoded by other DNA sequences in this sample. The chain combines TRBV12-3 or TRBV12-4 with TRBJ2-2; unclear D gene. V lost 2 bases and J 4 bases, leaving 5 bases between the germline ends. CDR3 length equals 13 residues. The CDR3 DNA follows: TGTGCCAGCAGTTTACTCCCCACCGGGGAGCTGTTTTTT. Protein: CASSLLPTGELFF.

The gene calls are TRBV9 and TRBJ1-4; 9 bases align to TRBD1. J was trimmed by 8 bases and V by 0 bases; bases with no gene match: 8. From germline, CDR1 is SGDLS and CDR2 YYNGEE. This CDR3 is 16 amino acids long. CDR3 amino acids: CASSVGGTGWEEKLFF. The CDR3, as DNA: TGTGCCAGCAGCGTAGGCGGGACAGGGTGGGAAGAAAAACTGTTTTTT.

V is TRBV19 and J is TRBJ1-5; no definite D call. The CDR3 has 12 amino acids. Trimming cost V 3 bases and J 4 bases, with 4 bases left between them. The V gene's germline CDR1 is LNHDA and CDR2 SQIVND (reference sequence). The CDR3 loop is CASSIPNQPQHF. CDR3 coding DNA: TGTGCCAGTAGTATTCCAAATCAGCCCCAGCATTTT. Supplemented by reference TRBV19 and TRBJ1-5, the full variable domain reads DGGITQSPKYLFRKEGQNVTLSCEQNLNHDAMYWYRQDPGQGLRLIYYSQIVNDFQKGDIAEGYSVSREKKESFPLTVTSAQKNPTAFYLCASSIPNQPQHFGDGTRLSIL.

The sample holds one count of this clone. The rearrangement uses TRBV2 and TRBJ1-2, with 10 bases aligning to TRBD1. CDR3 size: 14 residues. In germline, CDR1 is SNHLY, CDR2 FYNNEI. J gave up 2 bases and V 6 bases, and 3 bases lay outside the gene matches. The CDR3, as DNA: TGTGCCAGCAGGCCGGGACAGGGGAACTATGGCTACACCTTC. Residues: CASRPGQGNYGYTF. The whole variable domain, filled in from reference TRBV2 and TRBJ1-2, reads EPEVTQTPSHQVTQMGQEVILRCVPISNHLYFYWYRQILGQKVEFLVSFYNNEISEKSEIFDDQFSVERPDGSNFTLKIRSTKLEDSAMYFCASRPGQGNYGYTFGSGTRLTVV.

The chain carries TRBV7-2 and TRBJ1-2; D might be TRBD1 (6 bases). The CDR3 is 15 residues long. The germline V gene encodes CDR1 SGHTA and CDR2 FQGNSA. Trimming removed 5 bases at V and 6 bases at J, with 19 bases between. This chain's CDR3 is CASSLTTGTFDGYTF. Here the CDR3 DNA reads TGTGCCAGCAGCCTTACAACCGGGACATTCGATGGCTACACCTTC.

The chain carries TRBV6-1 and TRBJ2-5; D not certain. The CDR3 consists of 13 residues. V was shortened by 2 bases and J by 5 bases, with 9 bases between the two germline ends. Germline V gives CDR1 MNHNS, CDR2 SASEGT. The CDR3 bases are TGTGCCAGCAGTGAAACGGGTGGGGAGACCCAGTACTTC. This translates into CASSETGGETQYF.

CDR3 nucleotides: TGTGCCAGCAGCTTATTTTGGGACAGCTCCTACAATGAGCAGTTCTTC. Amino acid sequence: CASSLFWDSSYNEQFF. V usage is TRBV7-9 and J usage is TRBJ2-1; 7 bases fit TRBD1. Germline CDR1 reads SEHNR; CDR2 reads FQNEAQ (reference sequence). CDR3 length: 16 residues. V shed 2 bases, J shed 0 bases, and the junction held 4 bases outside the gene matches.

V gene TRBV29-1 combines with J gene TRBJ1-1; D uncertain. Germline V lookup: CDR1 SQVTM, CDR2 ANQGSEA. V lost 4 bases and J 0 bases, leaving 9 bases between the germline ends. The CDR3 totals 13 residues. Here the CDR3 reads CSVVTLMNTEAFF. CDR3 DNA sequence: TGCAGCGTTGTCACACTGATGAACACTGAAGCTTTCTTT.

The chain couples TRBV5-1 to TRBJ1-4, with D perhaps matching TRBD1 (5 bases). This CDR3 has 17 residues. V lost 5 bases and J lost 3, with 20 bases in between. Germline assignment: CDR1 SGHRS and CDR2 YFSETQ. As DNA, the CDR3 is TGCGCCAGCAGGCAAGGGACCGACATCTTCCCTAATGAAAAACTGTTTTTT. Its protein product is CASRQGTDIFPNEKLFF.

Written as DNA, the CDR3 is TGTGCCAGCAGTTACGGCATATACAATGAGCAGTTCTTC. Translation gives CASSYGIYNEQFF. This chain connects TRBV6-5 to TRBJ2-1; D unclear. The CDR3 totals 13 residues. Between the trimmed V and J ends, which lost 2 bases and 4 bases, there was a span of 6 bases. Germline V gene lookup returns CDR1 MNHEY and CDR2 SVGAGI.